The 28 T cell receptor beta chains given below trace back to one sample, sequenced in a study of tissue T cells after allogeneic stem cell transplantation (dated by TCRdb to between 2021 and 2022). Receptors were amplified or captured by the immunoSEQ multiplex PCR assay. TCRdb obtained this table from immuneACCESS and retained in-frame rearrangements with V and J assigned. These tables miss some clones; where compared with another copy, unresolved V genes account for less than half of the shortfall, and the remainder is unexplained. For this sample there are approximately 22,000 clones; roughly two thirds appear just once. Over 0.6% of the sample is taken by the ten largest. Sequenced material: spleen. The receptors derive from a female BALB/c mouse in good health. The strain in question carries the MHC haplotype H2-d.

A remark on this clone: All gene names here are mouse names. The CDR3 end is not reached by the read, which stops 1 residue before it; the germline J gene fills it in. The chain employs TRBV5 and TRBJ1-6; D call uncertain. TRBJ1-6 is treated as an ORF (open reading frame) with a function not yet certain. The germline V gene has CDR1 LGHNA and CDR2 YNLKQL (reference sequence). V lost 1 base, J lost 5 bases, and 9 bases lay in between. The CDR3 runs to 15 residues. The CDR3 DNA, read in part, is TGTGCCAGCAGCCAAGTGGAAAAAAATAATTCGCCCCTCTAC. This sequence encodes CASSQVEKNNSPLY. The entire CDR3 is CASSQVEKNNSPLYF.

With respect to this clone: Genes here carry mouse names. The CDR3 reads CAWSRDRANTEVFF. The sequenced part of the CDR3 DNA is TGTGCCTGGAGTCGGGACAGAGCAAACACAGAAGTCTTC. The J gene is TRBJ1-1, the V gene TRBV31; TRBD1 aligns across 7 bases. With the read ending 1 residue before the CDR3 end, the germline J gene is used to fill in that end. V shed 1 base, J shed 0 bases, and the junction held 2 bases outside the gene matches. The CDR3 extends over 14 amino acids. Germline CDR1 reads GKSSPN; CDR2 reads SITVG.

With respect to this clone: The genes are named according to mouse. The read terminates 1 residue ahead of where the CDR3 ends, so the germline J gene completes it. The genes are TRBV1 and TRBJ2-2, with D possibly TRBD1 on 5 matching bases. Trimming took off 1 base at V and 0 bases at J, with 6 bases between the two ends. The CDR3 spans 15 residues. Germline loops: CDR1 NSQYPW, CDR2 LRSPGD (reference sequence). The sequenced part of the CDR3 DNA is TGCACCTGCAGTGCAGGACAGTCAAACACCGGGCAGCTCTAC. Encoded protein: CTCSAGQSNTGQLY. In full, the CDR3 is CTCSAGQSNTGQLYF.

Worth noting for this clone: Each gene name is a mouse one. The CDR3 extends 1 residue past the end of the read, so its final part is completed from the germline J gene. J is TRBJ2-7 and V is TRBV30, with TRBD2 as a possible D gene (6 bases). The CDR3 length is 11 residues. With 4 bases removed from V and 3 bases from J, the gap between germline ends came to 7 bases. CDR1 is SQVVS and CDR2 is ANEGSEA in the germline V gene. The sequenced part of the CDR3 DNA is TGTAGTTCTACTGGGGTCTATGAACAGTAC. Protein: CSSTGVYEQY. The whole CDR3 region reads CSSTGVYEQYF.

This clone appeared a few times. Gene names and germline refer to mouse. The read stops 1 residue short of the end of the CDR3; the missing end is completed from the germline J gene. J is TRBJ2-7 and V is TRBV19; no clear D. Trimming pared 0 bases from V and 4 bases from J, leaving 5 bases between. CDR1 and CDR2 from the germline V gene are FNHDT and SITEND (reference sequence). The CDR3 loop spans 12 amino acids. The DNA read from the CDR3 is TGTGCCAGCAGTATAGGCAATTATGAACAGTAC. It is translated as CASSIGNYEQY. The entire CDR3 sequence reads CASSIGNYEQYF.

Concerning this clone: Relative to the germline gene, one junction end is altered; a read error may explain this. The listed genes are named as in mouse. The CDR3 extends 1 residue past the end of the read, so its final part is completed from the germline J gene. V gene TRBV17 combines with J gene TRBJ1-1, with D maybe TRBD1 (6 bases). Germline CDR1 MNHDT, CDR2 YYDKIL. The CDR3 totals 13 residues. The part of the CDR3 DNA that was read is TGTGCTGGCAGTAGAGGGGGGGGCACAGAAGTCTTC. Translation: CAGSRGGGTEVF. Given in full, the CDR3 is CAGSRGGGTEVFF.

Comments on this clone: Gene names and germline match the mouse. The read terminates 1 residue ahead of where the CDR3 ends, so the germline J gene completes it. This chain uses TRBV13-1 with TRBJ2-5, with a tentative D call TRBD1 (6 bases). The CDR3 runs to 13 residues. CDR1 NSHNY and CDR2 SYGAGN come from the germline V gene. V was trimmed by 1 base and J by 6 bases, leaving 9 bases between them. This CDR3 reads CASSDRDTDTQYF. CDR3 bases read: TGTGCCAGCAGTGATAGGGACACGGACACCCAGTAC.

In this sample, this clone turned up once. An end of the junction does not agree with germline; a read error may underlie this. Gene names follow the mouse nomenclature. The read falls 1 residue short of the CDR3 end, and the missing part is taken from the germline J gene. Different DNA sequences within this sample yield the same CDR3. The V and J genes are TRBV13-2 and TRBJ2-7; TRBD2 aligns across 8 bases. The V gene's germline CDR1 is NNHNN and CDR2 SYGAGS (reference sequence). The CDR3 covers 10 residues. The CDR3 spells CASGTGEQYF. CDR3 bases read: TGCGCCAGCGGGACTGGTGAACAGTAC.

To note about this clone: Germline and genes here are mouse. CDR3 DNA, as far as it was read: TGTGCCAGCGGTGAAACAGGGAGGGATGCTGAGCAGTTC. It translates to CASGETGRDAEQF. The whole CDR3 sequence is CASGETGRDAEQFF. V and J are TRBV13-2 and TRBJ2-1, with D possibly being TRBD1 (6 bases). The read ends 1 residue shy of where the CDR3 ends; the end is completed using the germline J gene. The V gene lost 2 bases and the J gene lost 5 bases, with 11 bases spanning the gap. Germline V lookup: CDR1 NNHNN, CDR2 SYGAGS (reference sequence). This CDR3 spans 14 amino acids.

As to this clone: Gene names refer to mouse genes. The CDR3 end lies 1 residue beyond the end of the read and is filled in from the germline J gene. This chain uses TRBV13-2 with TRBJ1-6; perhaps TRBD1 as D (6 bases). TRBJ1-6 belongs to the ORF category, with a function that is uncertain. V dropped 5 bases and J dropped 0 bases, with 9 bases sitting between them. The CDR3 sequence is 15 residues long. Germline V gives CDR1 NNHNN, CDR2 SYGAGS (reference sequence). Partial CDR3 DNA: TGTGCCAGCGGACGGGACACTTCCTATAATTCGCCCCTCTAC. Translation: CASGRDTSYNSPLY. The entire CDR3 is CASGRDTSYNSPLYF.

In this sample, this clone turned up once. Gene names refer to mouse genes. The CDR3 end lies 1 residue beyond the end of the read and is filled in from the germline J gene. This sample includes further DNA sequences coding for the same CDR3. The rearrangement joins TRBV13-1 to TRBJ2-4; either TRBD1 or TRBD2 may supply D (5 bases each). CDR1 is NSHNY, CDR2 SYGAGN, per germline. The CDR3 length is 13 residues. With 2 bases removed from V and 3 bases from J, the gap between germline ends came to 7 bases. The CDR3 protein is CASSDGGQNTLYF. The CDR3 DNA, read in part, is TGTGCCAGCAGTGACGGGGGACAAAACACCTTGTAC.

Worth noting for this clone: Gene names and germline match the mouse. Coverage ceases 1 residue before the CDR3 finishes, and the germline J gene fills in the end. The chain joins TRBV24 to TRBJ2-5, with D tentatively TRBD1 (6 bases). The CDR3 loop spans 15 amino acids. Trimming took 0 bases from V and 1 from J, leaving 8 bases between them. In germline, CDR1 is KGHTA, CDR2 FRNEEI. CDR3 in amino acids: CASSLYRGYQDTQYF. The CDR3 DNA, read in part, is TGTGCCAGCAGTCTGTACAGGGGTTACCAAGACACCCAGTAC.

Of note for this clone: The germline and genes are mouse ones. The missing CDR3 end, 1 residue past where the read stops, is filled in from the germline J gene. This rearrangement joins TRBV3 to TRBJ2-7; a possible D gene is TRBD2 (6 bases). There are 13 residues in the CDR3. CDR1 is SNHLY, CDR2 FYNGKV, per germline (reference sequence). V dropped 5 bases and J dropped 0 bases, with 8 bases sitting between them. Here the CDR3 reads CASSRLDSYEQYF. CDR3 bases read: TGTGCCAGCAGCCGACTGGACTCCTATGAACAGTAC.

A remark on this clone: Gene names follow the mouse nomenclature. Read coverage stops 1 residue before the CDR3 terminus; the germline J gene supplies the remainder. This chain links TRBV13-2 with TRBJ2-1, with 9 bases aligning to TRBD1. The J segment lost 0 bases and the V segment lost 0 bases, leaving 7 bases of the junction unmatched. This CDR3 region has 18 residues. Germline CDR1 is NNHNN and CDR2 is SYGAGS (reference sequence). CDR3 bases read: TGTGCCAGCGGTGATGCTCGGGACAGGGCCTATAACTATGCTGAGCAGTTC. Its translation is CASGDARDRAYNYAEQF. The whole CDR3 is CASGDARDRAYNYAEQFF.

Regarding this clone: The gene names here belong to mouse. Read coverage stops 1 residue before the CDR3 terminus; the germline J gene supplies the remainder. The chain combines TRBV13-2 with TRBJ1-2, with D unresolved. The CDR3 has 15 residues. The germline V and J ends were trimmed by 0 bases and 3 bases, with 12 bases remaining between them. Germline lookup yields CDR1 NNHNN and CDR2 SYGAGS (reference sequence). CDR3 DNA, as far as it was read: TGTGCCAGCGGTGATGCCCCAGGAAGGGACTCCGACTACACC. This codes for CASGDAPGRDSDYT. The CDR3 as a whole reads CASGDAPGRDSDYTF.

A remark on this clone: Mouse names are used for the genes. The read gets to within 1 residue of the CDR3 end, and the germline J gene fills in the rest. This chain links TRBV5 with TRBJ1-5; the D is unclear. Trimming took 3 bases from V and 0 from J, leaving 6 bases between them. The germline gives CDR1 LGHNA, CDR2 YNLKQL (reference sequence). This CDR3 is 14 amino acids long. The part of the CDR3 DNA that was read is TGTGCCAGCAGCCACGACAATAACAACCAGGCTCCGCTT. This translates into CASSHDNNNQAPL. The full CDR3 protein is CASSHDNNNQAPLF.

This clone appeared a single time. Gene and germline names: mouse. Sequencing ends 1 residue short of the CDR3 end; the germline J gene provides the rest. The chain recombines TRBV29 with TRBJ2-2; D may be TRBD1 (6 bases). The CDR3 consists of 15 residues. Per the germline V gene, CDR1 is MSHET and CDR2 is SYDVDS. V was pared by 2 bases and J by 0 bases, with 7 bases between. CDR3: CASSLGTTNTGQLYF. The CDR3 DNA, read in part, is TGTGCTAGCAGTTTAGGGACAACAAACACCGGGCAGCTCTAC.

About this clone itself: The listed genes are named as in mouse. The read halts 1 residue ahead of the CDR3 end, with the missing end drawn from the germline J gene. This chain uses TRBV19 with TRBJ1-2; TRBD1 matches 7 bases. Germline values: CDR1 FNHDT, CDR2 SITEND (reference sequence). This CDR3 has 15 amino acids. J was trimmed by 4 bases and V by 2 bases; bases with no gene match: 8. The CDR3 sequence: CASSIGGGGGSDYTF. The DNA read from the CDR3 is TGTGCCAGCAGTATTGGAGGGGGCGGGGGCTCCGACTACACC.

This clone was seen a single time. Mouse names are used for the genes. The read falls 1 residue short of the CDR3 end, and the missing part is taken from the germline J gene. The genes are TRBV13-2 and TRBJ2-4; 8 bases align to TRBD2. The CDR3 runs 14 residues. The germline gives CDR1 NNHNN, CDR2 SYGAGS (reference sequence). With V trimmed by 3 bases and J by 0 bases, 0 bases remained unmatched. The CDR3 DNA, read in part, is TGTGCCAGCGGTGGACTGGGGAGTCAAAACACCTTGTAC. Its translation: CASGGLGSQNTLY. The CDR3 in full is CASGGLGSQNTLYF.

About this clone itself: Gene names and germline match the mouse. The sequence runs out 1 residue before the end of the CDR3; the remainder is reconstructed from the germline J gene. This chain joins TRBV13-2 and TRBJ2-5; D is perhaps TRBD1 or TRBD2 (5 bases each). The CDR3 totals 14 residues. The V gene lost 1 base and the J gene lost 2 bases, with 8 bases spanning the gap. Germline lookup yields CDR1 NNHNN and CDR2 SYGAGS (reference sequence). The part of the CDR3 DNA that was read is TGTGCCAGCGGTGATCCGGGGGTCCAAGACACCCAGTAC. Its translation is CASGDPGVQDTQY. The entire CDR3 protein is CASGDPGVQDTQYF.

On this clone itself: Mouse gene names apply. The read stops 1 residue short of the end of the CDR3; the missing end is completed from the germline J gene. The rearrangement links TRBV20 to TRBJ2-4, with 11 bases identical to TRBD2. The CDR3 is 11 amino acids. In germline, CDR1 is GFQATS, CDR2 STVNSAI. CDR3 DNA, as far as it was read: TGTGGGGGACTGGGGGAAAACACCTTGTAC. Amino acid sequence: CGGLGENTLY. In full, the CDR3 is CGGLGENTLYF.

Comments on this clone: Gene names are the mouse ones. The read is 1 residue too short to cover the CDR3 end, so that end is filled in from the germline J gene. This chain uses TRBV13-2 with TRBJ2-1; 7 nucleotides match TRBD1. The CDR3 spans 15 residues. V shed 5 bases and J 1 base; nucleotides not matched to a gene: 6. Per the germline V gene, CDR1 is NNHNN and CDR2 is SYGAGS (reference sequence). CDR3 in amino acids: CASGDGDRNYAEQFF. The DNA read from the CDR3 is TGTGCCAGCGGCGACGGGGACAGAAACTATGCTGAGCAGTTC.

A few counts support this clone. The gene names given are mouse names. The CDR3 goes on 1 residue after the read ends, and that part is filled in from the germline J gene. The chain couples TRBV13-3 to TRBJ1-5; D gene uncertain. The V end was cut by 1 base, the J end by 3 bases, with 8 bases between. This CDR3 is built from 14 residues. CDR1 and CDR2 (germline): NNHDY, SYVADS. The CDR3 region is CASSDKGFNQAPLF. The sequenced CDR3 bases are TGTGCCAGCAGTGATAAAGGGTTCAACCAGGCTCCGCTT.

On this clone: Gene names and germline match the mouse. The CDR3 loop reads CAWSLDGDSPLYF. The part of the CDR3 DNA that was read is TGTGCCTGGAGTCTAGATGGGGATTCGCCCCTCTAC. This chain links TRBV31 with TRBJ1-6, with no clear D. The CDR3 is cut off 1 residue early in the read; its end comes from the germline J gene. TRBJ1-6 is assigned to the ORF class and has an uncertain function. Per the germline V gene, CDR1 is GKSSPN and CDR2 is SITVG. V lost 0 bases to trimming and J lost 8 bases, with 8 bases between them. The CDR3 spans 13 residues.

A word on this clone: Gene labels here are mouse ones. Incomplete CDR3 DNA: TGTGCCAGCACCCCGGACTGGGGGGCCCAAGACACCCAGTAC. Its protein product is CASTPDWGAQDTQY. The CDR3, in full, reads CASTPDWGAQDTQYF. The gene calls are TRBV5 and TRBJ2-5; 11 bases match TRBD2. Sequencing ends 1 residue short of the CDR3 end; the germline J gene provides the rest. Losses at the gene ends were 7 bases for V and 2 bases for J; bases not matched to a gene: 5. The CDR3 sequence is 15 residues long. Germline V gene sequence: CDR1 LGHNA, CDR2 YNLKQL (reference sequence).

This clone turned up a few times. All gene names here are mouse names. Coverage ceases 1 residue before the CDR3 finishes, and the germline J gene fills in the end. The V and J genes are TRBV24 and TRBJ2-1; 10 bases agree with TRBD1. V dropped 8 bases and J dropped 2; count of bases not matched to a gene: 3. Germline V gene sequence: CDR1 KGHTA, CDR2 FRNEEI. CDR3 length: 14 residues. This CDR3 is CASEGTGDYAEQFF. The CDR3 bases that were read are TGTGCCAGCGAAGGGACAGGGGACTATGCTGAGCAGTTC.

This clone was detected only once. Mouse germline and gene names are used. From the germline J gene comes the end of the CDR3, since the read stops 1 residue before it. V and J are TRBV13-2 and TRBJ1-4, with 8 bases fitting TRBD1. Germline CDR1 NNHNN, CDR2 SYGAGS (reference sequence). Trimming removed 4 bases from V and 3 bases from J; junction bases left unmatched: 5. This CDR3 is 15 amino acids long. This chain's CDR3 is CASGPRGRANERLFF. Partial CDR3 DNA: TGTGCCAGCGGTCCCAGGGGGCGCGCCAACGAAAGATTATTT.

On this clone: Here the gene names and germline are mouse. The read terminates 1 residue ahead of where the CDR3 ends, so the germline J gene completes it. The chain joins TRBV1 to TRBJ1-5; D not certain. The CDR3 loop spans 16 amino acids. V was shortened by 0 bases and J by 0 bases, with 9 bases between the two germline ends. Germline loops: CDR1 NSQYPW, CDR2 LRSPGD (reference sequence). CDR3: CTCSADAGINNQAPLF. Incomplete CDR3 DNA: TGCACCTGCAGTGCAGATGCGGGTATTAACAACCAGGCTCCGCTT. Together with reference TRBV1 and TRBJ1-5, the CDR3 gives the full variable domain: VTLLEQNPRWRLVPRGQAVNLRCILKNSQYPWMSWYQQDLQKQLQWLFTLRSPGDKEVKSLPGADYLATRVTDTELRLQVANMSQGRTLYCTCSADAGINNQAPLFGEGTRLSVL.